The 32 T cell receptor beta chains reported below all come from one sample, sequenced in a study of shared clonotypes between healthy human individuals. Sequenced by immunoSEQ multiplex PCR; TCRdb stores in-frame clones only, minus some. Of 1.4 million or so clones listed, approximately 98.5% were seen once; the top ten hold 0.36%. Sequenced material: naive CD4+ T cells sorted from blood. Subset noted: CD45RA+ positively selected. The receptor source for this set is a young man in good health.

This rearrangement joins TRBV7-9 to TRBJ2-2; D not certain. The CDR3 contains 18 residues. Trimming took off 5 bases at V and 0 bases at J, with 19 bases between the two ends. Germline assignment: CDR1 SEHNR and CDR2 FQNEAQ (reference sequence). This chain's CDR3 is CASSQHMGRISNTGELFF. The CDR3 DNA sequence: TGTGCCAGCAGCCAACACATGGGAAGGATATCGAACACCGGGGAGCTGTTTTTT.

The chain has TRBV5-1 and TRBJ1-1, with a tentative D call TRBD1 (6 bases). Germline lookup yields CDR1 SGHRS and CDR2 YFSETQ. V was cut by 4 bases and J by 7 bases, with 14 bases left in between. The CDR3 consists of 13 residues. CDR3 residues: CASSGGTRGEAFF. The CDR3 DNA follows: TGCGCCAGCAGCGGGGGGACAAGAGGTGAAGCTTTCTTT.

This chain links TRBV28 with TRBJ1-2; D gene unclear. Germline V lookup: CDR1 MDHEN, CDR2 SYDVKM. The CDR3 loop spans 15 amino acids. Deletions cut 2 bases from V and 3 bases from J, with 13 bases between. The CDR3 loop reads CASSLVEGVDYGYTF. CDR3 bases: TGTGCCAGCAGTTTAGTGGAGGGAGTCGACTATGGCTACACCTTC.

As DNA, the CDR3 is TGCGCCAGCAGCCTCCCCCCTGGCGGCGGGCCCTACGAGCAGTACTTC. This gives the protein CASSLPPGGGPYEQYF. The chain is built from TRBV5-1 and TRBJ2-7; a possible D gene is TRBD2 (5 bases). The germline V and J ends were trimmed by 4 bases and 2 bases, with 19 bases remaining between them. CDR3 length: 16 residues. Germline CDR1 is SGHRS and CDR2 is YFSETQ.

V is TRBV21-1 and J is TRBJ2-5; the DNA was not used to check the table's D call, TRBD1. TRBV21-1 is a pseudogene. The CDR3 spans 14 residues. This CDR3 is CASRQAGGMETQYF. DNA for the CDR3: TGTGCCAGTCGGCAGGCAGGGGGCATGGAGACCCAGTACTTC.

In its sample, this clone was seen once. Distinct nucleotide sequences in the sample also encode this CDR3. J is TRBJ1-1 and V is TRBV30; 7 nucleotides agree with TRBD1. Trimming took 2 bases from V and 3 from J; bases not matched to a gene: 6. This CDR3 comprises 14 residues. The germline gives CDR1 GTSNPN, CDR2 SVGIG (reference sequence). CDR3 DNA sequence: TGTGCCTGGAGTAGGAGGGGGCGCGACACTGAAGCTTTCTTT. It translates to CAWSRRGRDTEAFF.

The chain carries TRBV2 and TRBJ2-1, with 7 bases matching TRBD2. V was clipped by 6 bases and J by 5 bases; unmatched bases: 7. The CDR3 has 14 amino acids. Per germline, CDR1 SNHLY and CDR2 FYNNEI. CDR3 coding DNA: TGTGCCAGCAGGGAGGGAGGGACTCACAATGAGCAGTTCTTC. It specifies CASREGGTHNEQFF.

The gene calls are TRBV27 and TRBJ2-7; 7 positions match TRBD2. Germline V CDR1 and CDR2: MNHEY, SMNVEV (reference sequence). V shed 8 bases, J shed 2 bases, and the junction held 12 bases outside the gene matches. The CDR3 length is 15 residues. This chain's CDR3 is CASQRSAGQAYEQYF. DNA of the CDR3: TGTGCCAGCCAACGTTCAGCGGGGCAAGCCTACGAGCAGTACTTC.

The chain is built from TRBV28 and TRBJ1-5; D is possibly TRBD1 (5 bases). Germline-derived CDR1 and CDR2 are MDHEN and SYDVKM. The CDR3 is 13 residues long. With 5 bases removed from V and 3 bases from J, the gap between germline ends came to 8 bases. The CDR3 nucleotides read TGTGCCAGCAGTGGAGGGGCCAATCAGCCCCAGCATTTT. This encodes CASSGGANQPQHF.

The chain recombines TRBV14 with TRBJ2-7, with D uncertain. CDR3 size: 12 residues. Between the trimmed V and J ends, which lost 4 bases and 1 base, there was a span of 5 bases. Germline V gene data show CDR1 as SGHDN and CDR2 as FVKESK. The CDR3: CASSPTSYEQYF. The CDR3 coding sequence is TGTGCCAGCAGCCCGACTTCCTACGAGCAGTACTTC.

The chain links TRBV9 to TRBJ2-1; D is unresolved. The CDR3 is 16 amino acids. Germline V CDR1 and CDR2: SGDLS, YYNGEE. Deletions cut 2 bases from V and 3 bases from J, with 15 bases between. Written as DNA, the CDR3 is TGTGCCAGCAGCGTCCAATCAGCGCCGATCTACAATGAGCAGTTCTTC. Amino acids: CASSVQSAPIYNEQFF.

The genes are TRBV5-6 and TRBJ1-5; no firm D call. V was trimmed by 4 bases and J by 7 bases, leaving 12 bases between them. Germline V CDR1 and CDR2: SGHDT, YYEEEE. The CDR3 extends over 13 amino acids. The CDR3 nucleotides are TGTGCCAGCAGCCGACGGGTGAGCCAGCCCCAGCATTTT. It encodes CASSRRVSQPQHF.

In the case of this clone: One end of the junction fails to match germline, which may point to a read error. The chain has TRBV6-5 and TRBJ2-2; D call uncertain. The CDR3 consists of 12 residues. The germline V gene encodes CDR1 MNHEY and CDR2 SVGAGI. CDR3 protein: CASSYFTGELFF. Written as DNA, the CDR3 is TGTGCCAGCAGCTACTTTACCGGGGAGCTGTTTTTT.

The table lists this clone with a few counts. Other nucleotide sequences from this sample produce the same CDR3. This chain joins TRBV2 and TRBJ2-7; perhaps TRBD1 as D (6 bases). V dropped 6 bases and J dropped 3 bases, with 9 bases sitting between them. Germline CDR1 reads SNHLY; CDR2 reads FYNNEI. CDR3 length: 12 amino acids. The CDR3 bases are TGTGCCAGCAGATCGGACAGCTACGAGCAGTACTTC. Translating gives CASRSDSYEQYF. The whole variable domain, filled in from reference TRBV2 and TRBJ2-7, reads EPEVTQTPSHQVTQMGQEVILRCVPISNHLYFYWYRQILGQKVEFLVSFYNNEISEKSEIFDDQFSVERPDGSNFTLKIRSTKLEDSAMYFCASRSDSYEQYFGPGTRLTVT.

The chain employs TRBV5-4 and TRBJ2-7; D gene uncertain. The V end lost 4 bases, the J end lost 6 bases, and 17 bases lay between the germline ends. This CDR3 is 14 amino acids long. Germline CDR1 and CDR2: SGHNT and YYREEE (reference sequence). The CDR3 DNA is TGTGCCAGCAGCGTGACTGCTACCTCATCCGAGCAGTACTTC. It specifies CASSVTATSSEQYF.

The chain carries TRBV2 and TRBJ2-7; possibly TRBD1 or TRBD2 for D (5 bases each). Per the germline V gene, CDR1 is SNHLY and CDR2 is FYNNEI. Trimming took off 7 bases at V and 7 bases at J, with 20 bases between the two ends. CDR3 length: 14 residues. The CDR3: CASIGTAASGEQYF. CDR3 in DNA: TGTGCCAGCATCGGGACGGCTGCCTCGGGGGAGCAGTACTTC.

The chain links TRBV19 to TRBJ1-1, with D possibly TRBD1 on 6 matching bases. This CDR3 region has 12 residues. Trimming removed 8 bases at V and 7 bases at J, with 14 bases between. Germline V gene sequence: CDR1 LNHDA, CDR2 SQIVND (reference sequence). This CDR3 is CASGRRGDEAFF. The CDR3 region has the DNA TGTGCCAGTGGGCGAAGGGGGGATGAAGCTTTCTTT.

The rearrangement links TRBV6-1 to TRBJ2-1, with 7 bases fitting TRBD1. V gave up 1 base and J gave up 9 bases; unmatched junction bases: 12. In germline, CDR1 is MNHNS, CDR2 SASEGT. The CDR3 sequence is 16 residues long. CDR3 sequence reads: CASSEGTAGGNGEQFF. In DNA, the CDR3 is TGTGCCAGCAGTGAAGGGACGGCAGGGGGAAATGGTGAGCAGTTCTTC.

The rearrangement uses TRBV19 and TRBJ2-7; 8 bases are a match to TRBD1. The CDR3 runs to 14 residues. The germline V gene has CDR1 LNHDA and CDR2 SQIVND (reference sequence). V gave up 6 bases and J gave up 6 bases; unmatched junction bases: 10. The CDR3 protein is CASSNWTGTVEQYF. Written as DNA, the CDR3 is TGTGCCAGTAGCAACTGGACAGGGACCGTCGAGCAGTACTTC.

This rearrangement joins TRBV9 to TRBJ2-3; no reliable D call. Germline CDR1 and CDR2: SGDLS and YYNGEE. Deletions cut 4 bases from V and 2 bases from J, with 8 bases between. The CDR3 is 13 residues long. This CDR3 is CASSSTYTDTQYF. The DNA for the CDR3 is TGTGCCAGCAGCTCCACATACACAGATACGCAGTATTTT.

The V and J genes are TRBV7-8 and TRBJ2-2, with D perhaps being TRBD1 or TRBD2 (6 bases each). CDR3 length: 14 residues. The germline V and J ends were trimmed by 0 bases and 12 bases, with 14 bases remaining between them. In germline, CDR1 is SGHVS, CDR2 FQNEAQ. DNA for the CDR3: TGTGCCAGCAGCTTAGCGTATCCGGGGGCGCAGCTGTTTTTT. Amino acid sequence: CASSLAYPGAQLFF. Looking up the rest from reference TRBV7-8 and TRBJ2-2 gives the full variable domain: GAGVSQSPRYKVAKRGQDVALRCDPISGHVSLFWYQQALGQGPEFLTYFQNEAQLDKSGLPSDRFFAERPEGSVSTLKIQRTQQEDSAVYLCASSLAYPGAQLFFGEGSRLTVL.

V gene TRBV28 combines with J gene TRBJ1-1; D gene uncertain. Germline-derived CDR1 and CDR2 are MDHEN and SYDVKM. The CDR3 consists of 14 residues. V lost 6 bases to trimming and J lost 0 bases, with 11 bases between them. The CDR3: CASSRRLLNTEAFF. The CDR3 nucleotides read TGTGCCAGCAGCCGTAGGTTATTGAACACTGAAGCTTTCTTT.

V gene TRBV5-1 combines with J gene TRBJ1-4, with a tentative D call TRBD1 (5 bases). The CDR3 sequence is 14 residues long. The germline V gene encodes CDR1 SGHRS and CDR2 YFSETQ. The V end lost 5 bases, the J end lost 7 bases, and 15 bases lay between the germline ends. CDR3 nucleotide sequence: TGCGCCAGCAGTCCGCGGGGGGTTAGTGAAAAACTGTTTTTT. Translated: CASSPRGVSEKLFF.

The chain has TRBV25-1 and TRBJ2-4; the match to TRBD2 covers 12 bases. There are 16 residues in the CDR3. The V and J ends lost 6 bases and 1 base, in that order; junction bases with no gene match: 4. CDR1 is MGHDK, CDR2 SYGVNS, per germline. The CDR3 DNA reads TGTGCCAGCAGCCCGACTAGCGGGAGCGCCAAAAACATTCAGTACTTC. Encoded protein: CASSPTSGSAKNIQYF.

The rearrangement joins TRBV28 to TRBJ2-3; 9 nucleotides agree with TRBD1. Germline V gene data show CDR1 as MDHEN and CDR2 as SYDVKM. J lost 4 bases, V lost 3 bases, and 8 bases had no gene match. This CDR3 has 16 amino acids. DNA of the CDR3: TGTGCCAGCAGTTTGCTGGGACAGGGTTTTGCAGATACGCAGTATTTT. The encoded protein is CASSLLGQGFADTQYF.

The chain couples TRBV5-5 to TRBJ2-3, with TRBD2 matching 8 bases. The ends lost 0 bases at V and 0 bases at J; junction bases unmatched: 6. The CDR3 runs to 17 residues. Germline V lookup: CDR1 SGHKS, CDR2 YYEKEE (reference sequence). The CDR3 here is CASSLARSGSSTDTQYF. In DNA, the CDR3 is TGTGCCAGCAGCTTGGCCAGAAGCGGGAGTAGCACAGATACGCAGTATTTT.

This rearrangement joins TRBV27 to TRBJ1-2, with 9 bases identical to TRBD1. There are 17 residues in the CDR3. Germline V gene sequence: CDR1 MNHEY, CDR2 SMNVEV (reference sequence). The trim removed 8 bases at V and 4 bases at J, leaving 17 bases unmatched. The CDR3 DNA is TGTGCCAGCCGAATACGACATCGGACAGGGGACGTCTATGGCTACACCTTC. This translates into CASRIRHRTGDVYGYTF.

The V call is TRBV20-1, the J call TRBJ2-1, with D perhaps matching TRBD2 (5 bases). CDR3 size: 11 residues. Germline V gene sequence: CDR1 DFQATT, CDR2 SNEGSKA (reference sequence). The V gene lost 2 bases and the J gene lost 9 bases, with 8 bases spanning the gap. CDR3 protein: CSARPRAEQFF. The DNA for the CDR3 is TGCAGTGCTAGACCGCGGGCTGAGCAGTTCTTC.

V usage is TRBV11-2 and J usage is TRBJ2-2, with a tentative D call TRBD2 (6 bases). The length of the CDR3 is 16 residues. CDR1 and CDR2 (germline): SGHAT, FQNNGV. With 5 bases removed from V and 6 bases from J, the gap between germline ends came to 19 bases. CDR3 in DNA: TGTGCCAGCAGCCCTATCGCTGGGGGGTTCGCCGGGGAGCTGTTTTTT. This translates into CASSPIAGGFAGELFF.

The V call is TRBV19, the J call TRBJ2-5, with 7 bases aligning to TRBD2. The CDR3 covers 12 residues. CDR1 and CDR2 (germline): LNHDA, SQIVND (reference sequence). Unmatched junction bases numbered 2, after V lost 5 bases and J lost 5 bases. In nucleotides, the CDR3 is TGTGCCAGTAGTCGGGACTATGAGACCCAGTACTTC. Translated: CASSRDYETQYF.

The chain joins TRBV7-9 to TRBJ2-1, with 7 positions matching TRBD2. This CDR3 comprises 15 residues. Germline CDR1 SEHNR, CDR2 FQNEAQ (reference sequence). The trim removed 5 bases at V and 9 bases at J, leaving 13 bases unmatched. CDR3 in DNA: TGTGCCAGCAGCGAGACGGGACTACCTTCGGTTGAGCAGTTCTTC. Translating it yields CASSETGLPSVEQFF.

This chain connects TRBV29-1 to TRBJ2-7, with D tentatively TRBD1 (6 bases). The V gene's germline CDR1 is SQVTM and CDR2 ANQGSEA. V was clipped by 7 bases and J by 6 bases, with 13 bases between them. The CDR3 sequence is 11 residues long. Here the CDR3 DNA reads TGCAGCGCCCGGACAGTCGGCGAGCAGTACTTC. Its translation is CSARTVGEQYF.